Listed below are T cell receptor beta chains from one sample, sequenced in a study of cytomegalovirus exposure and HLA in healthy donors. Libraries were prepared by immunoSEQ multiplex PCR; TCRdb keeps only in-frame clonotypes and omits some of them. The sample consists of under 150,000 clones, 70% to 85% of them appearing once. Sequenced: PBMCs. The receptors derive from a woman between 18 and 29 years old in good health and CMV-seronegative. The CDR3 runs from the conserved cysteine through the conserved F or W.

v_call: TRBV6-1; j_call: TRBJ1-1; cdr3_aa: CASRTGGTNTEAFF
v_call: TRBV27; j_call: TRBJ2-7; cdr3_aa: CASSSPGTRSVYEQYF
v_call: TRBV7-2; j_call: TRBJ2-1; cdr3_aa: CASSQSGTGVNNEQFF
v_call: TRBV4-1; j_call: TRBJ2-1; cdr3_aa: CASSGPSEYNEQFF
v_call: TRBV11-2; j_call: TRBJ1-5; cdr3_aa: CASSFQGNQPQHF
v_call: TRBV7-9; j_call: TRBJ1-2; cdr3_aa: CASSLGRDFQANYGYTF
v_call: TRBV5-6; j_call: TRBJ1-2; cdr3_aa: CASSLDSGNYGYTF
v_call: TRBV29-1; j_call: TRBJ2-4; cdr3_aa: CSVETGERAKNIQYF
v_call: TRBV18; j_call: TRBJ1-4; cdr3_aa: CASSPSREKLFF
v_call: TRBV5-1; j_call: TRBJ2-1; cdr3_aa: CASSLVAGNNEQFF
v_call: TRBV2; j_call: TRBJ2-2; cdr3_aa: CASSARINTGELFF
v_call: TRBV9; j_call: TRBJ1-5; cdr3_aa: CASSRGGSSNQPQHF
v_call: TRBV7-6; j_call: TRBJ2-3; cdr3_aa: CASSLTSGRADTQYF
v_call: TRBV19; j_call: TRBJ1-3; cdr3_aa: CASSNQGYSGNTIYF
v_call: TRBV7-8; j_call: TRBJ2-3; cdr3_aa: CASSLFMGSDTQYF
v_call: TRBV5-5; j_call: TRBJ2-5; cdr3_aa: CASSELAGVYQETQYF
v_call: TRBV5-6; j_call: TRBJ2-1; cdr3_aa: CASSPGVLLEQFF
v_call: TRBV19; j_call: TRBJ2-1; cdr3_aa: CASKQRGPYNEQFF
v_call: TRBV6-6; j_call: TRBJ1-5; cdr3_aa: CASIGQGATQPQHF
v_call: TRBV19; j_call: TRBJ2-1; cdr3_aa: CASSQGTYNEQFF
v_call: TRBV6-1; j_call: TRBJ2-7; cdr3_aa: CASSEGGRVDEQYF
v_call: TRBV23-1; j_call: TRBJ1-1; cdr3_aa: CASSQQRLNTEAFF
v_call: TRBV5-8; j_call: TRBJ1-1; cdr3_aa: CAIRIKTAFEAFF
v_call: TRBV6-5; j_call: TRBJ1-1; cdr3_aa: CASGSEPQGNTEAFF
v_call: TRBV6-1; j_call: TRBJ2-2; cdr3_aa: CASSEAQGRSTGELFF
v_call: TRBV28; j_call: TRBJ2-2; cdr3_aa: CASSFAQGVGELFF
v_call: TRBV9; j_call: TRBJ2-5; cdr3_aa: CASSVGGQTQYF